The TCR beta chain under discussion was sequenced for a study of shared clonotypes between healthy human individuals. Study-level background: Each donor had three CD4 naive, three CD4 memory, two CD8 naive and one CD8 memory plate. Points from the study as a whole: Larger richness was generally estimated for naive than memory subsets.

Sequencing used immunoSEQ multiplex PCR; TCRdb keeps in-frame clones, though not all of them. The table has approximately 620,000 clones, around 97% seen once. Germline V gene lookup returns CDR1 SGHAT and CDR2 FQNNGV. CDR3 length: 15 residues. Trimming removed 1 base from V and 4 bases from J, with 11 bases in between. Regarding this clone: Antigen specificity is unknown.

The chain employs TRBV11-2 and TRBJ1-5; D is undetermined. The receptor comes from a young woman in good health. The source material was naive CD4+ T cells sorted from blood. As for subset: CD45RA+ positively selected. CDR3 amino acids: CASSLGGSENQPQHF. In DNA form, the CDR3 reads TGTGCCAGCAGCTTAGGTGGGTCAGAAAATCAGCCCCAGCATTTT.